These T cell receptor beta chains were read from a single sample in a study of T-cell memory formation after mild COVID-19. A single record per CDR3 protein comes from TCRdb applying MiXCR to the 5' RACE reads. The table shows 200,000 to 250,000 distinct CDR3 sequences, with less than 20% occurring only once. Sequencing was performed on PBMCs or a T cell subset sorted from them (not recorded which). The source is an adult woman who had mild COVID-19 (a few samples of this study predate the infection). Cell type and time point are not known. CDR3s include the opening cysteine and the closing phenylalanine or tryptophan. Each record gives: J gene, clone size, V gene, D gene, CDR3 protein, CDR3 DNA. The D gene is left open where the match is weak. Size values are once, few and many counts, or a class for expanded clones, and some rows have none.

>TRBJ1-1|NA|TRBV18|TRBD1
CASSPDREMNTEAFF
TGTGCCAGCTCACCGGACAGGGAGATGAACACTGAAGCTTTCTTT
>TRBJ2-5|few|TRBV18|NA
CASSPTLNNFQETQYF
TGTGCCAGCTCACCGACCCTTAATAACTTCCAAGAGACCCAGTACTTC
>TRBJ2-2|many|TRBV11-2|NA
CASSHSRLTGELFF
TGTGCCAGCAGCCATAGCCGACTCACCGGGGAGCTGTTTTTT
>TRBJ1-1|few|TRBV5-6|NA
CASSLARRPHTEAFF
TGTGCCAGCAGCTTGGCCAGGCGGCCACACACTGAAGCTTTCTTT
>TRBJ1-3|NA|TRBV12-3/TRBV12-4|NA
CASSRGTGNTIYF
TGTGCCAGCAGCAGGGGAACTGGAAACACCATATATTTT
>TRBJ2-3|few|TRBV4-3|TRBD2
CASSASPMAGALGTQYF
TGCGCCAGCAGCGCTAGCCCCATGGCGGGAGCCCTTGGTACGCAGTATTTT
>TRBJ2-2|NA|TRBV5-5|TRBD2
CASSLTSGGELFF
TGTGCCAGCAGCTTAACTAGCGGGGGGGAGCTGTTTTTT
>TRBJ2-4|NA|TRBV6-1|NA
CASSEDLWGLGAKNIQYF
TGTGCCAGCAGTGAAGATCTGTGGGGGCTCGGAGCCAAAAACATTCAGTACTTC
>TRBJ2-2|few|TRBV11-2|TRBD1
CASSSTGGYTGELFF
TGTGCCAGCAGCTCCACAGGGGGCTACACCGGGGAGCTGTTTTTT
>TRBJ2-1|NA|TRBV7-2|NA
CASSLVPAFQNNEQFF
TGTGCCAGCAGCTTAGTACCAGCGTTTCAGAACAATGAGCAGTTCTTC
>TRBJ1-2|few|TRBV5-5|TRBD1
CASSLLPLDRNNYGYTF
TGTGCCAGCAGCTTACTTCCCTTGGACAGGAATAACTATGGCTACACCTTC
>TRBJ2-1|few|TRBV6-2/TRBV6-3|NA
CASSSPSGQFF
TGTGCCAGCAGTTCCCCCAGCGGCCAGTTCTTC
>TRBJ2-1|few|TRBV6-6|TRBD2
CASSGLAGYNEQFF
TGTGCCAGCAGCGGACTAGCGGGGTACAATGAGCAGTTCTTC
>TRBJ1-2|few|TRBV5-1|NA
CASSLAEGDQDGYTF
TGCGCCAGCAGCTTGGCCGAGGGGGATCAGGATGGCTACACCTTC
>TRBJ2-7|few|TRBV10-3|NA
CAMSQGTGEQYF
TGTGCCATGAGTCAGGGAACTGGCGAGCAGTACTTC
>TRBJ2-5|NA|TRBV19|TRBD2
CASGRGLSGPETQYF
TGTGCCAGTGGGAGGGGCTTGAGTGGACCAGAGACCCAGTACTTC
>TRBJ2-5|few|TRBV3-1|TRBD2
CASSQGASGETQYF
TGTGCCAGCAGCCAAGGGGCTAGCGGAGAGACCCAGTACTTC